This note documents a single T cell receptor beta chain sequence. What antigen it recognizes has not been identified. The identical CDR3 is also encoded by other nucleotide sequences in the sample. Libraries came from the immunoSEQ multiplex PCR assay. A mixture of 60 forward primers for TCR Vbeta segments and 13 reverse primers for TCR Jbeta segments was used in the multiplex PCR. Amplification of the CDR3 region of rearranged TCR beta genes was performed with a multiplex PCR assay on genomic DNA. The amplified TCR beta libraries were sequenced on the Illumina HiSeq System as 87-base-pair reads. Concerning the study's data processing: In a later analysis, approximately 74 million unique TCR beta chains were counted across the 666 repertoires, and around 10 million of these chains were shared by at least two donors. Raw reads were error-corrected and collapsed into unique sequences by a nearest-neighbor algorithm in which closely related sequences were merged to remove PCR and sequencing errors. To assign V, D and J gene segments, CDR3 sequences were aligned to IMGT reference sequences. For a sequence to be retained, a match of at least six nucleotides was required to both a V gene segment and a J gene segment. A rearrangement was called productive if the CDR3 had no stop codons and remained in frame with V and J, and every other rearrangement was called non-productive. CDR3 was defined according to IMGT convention as the region running from the second conserved V-encoded cysteine to the conserved J-encoded phenylalanine. The earlier analysis of 450 to 750 of the donors excluded any sequence lacking an unambiguous match to a single V gene segment. In an earlier analysis of some 590 of the donors, a V segment was called functional when productive rearrangements were above 56.7%, and segregating when the standard deviation between donors exceeded 5%. To diagnose cytomegalovirus status from the catalog of TCR beta chain sequences, a statistical classification framework was built. A later analysis assigned V and J genes by comparing TCR nucleotide sequences with IMGT/GENE-DB human TR gene sequences. Using the TCRdist pipeline, a later analysis assigned CDR3 sequences along with most-parsimonious VDJ recombination scenarios. In a later analysis, each TCR beta chain was defined by its CDR3 amino acid sequence together with its V-gene family, and reads lacking a unique V-gene family were excluded. As a way to deal with suspected cross-contamination and a sequencing artifact, a later analysis dropped 640 or so nucleotide sequences that were highly shared and had low generation probability. For each public chain, a later analysis derived a clonal expansion index from normalized ranks of inferred template counts within each repertoire. Generation probabilities in a later analysis came from a VDJ recombination model fitted to out-of-frame rearrangements, and those results were checked against IGoR. Hypergeometric tests were used in a later analysis to score TCR-TCR, TCR-HLA and TCR-CMV co-occurrence, with a repertoire-size bias correction applied to the TCR pairs. A later analysis estimated false discovery rates by permuting HLA or CMV assignments 20 times. A later analysis grouped co-occurring TCRs with DBSCAN, adding TCRdist sequence similarity when clustering within HLA-allele-positive subsets. For co-occurrence clustering, repertoires with fewer than 30,000 or more than 120,000 public chains were excluded, along with about five repertoires with anomalous nucleotide sharing. TCRdb limited this immuneACCESS table to in-frame rearrangements with V and J called. A share of clones is missing; checked studies link under half to unresolved V genes, and the rest is unexplained. V and J calls and clone size are copied from that table; D and trimming were computed from the DNA. Per the sample table, the count is some 84,000 clones. The top ten clones comprise about 0.5% of the sample.

The data derive from a study of cytomegalovirus exposure and HLA in healthy donors (dated by TCRdb to the late 2010s). Describing the broader study: According to an earlier analysis of a few hundred of the donors, about 179 million T cells yielded some 120 million unique TCR beta sequences and 250 to 350 Gb of sequence data. Class I and class II HLA loci were covered by the typing at four-digit resolution. A later analysis re-examined previously published TCR beta repertoires from 610 or so donors and added high-resolution HLA genotyping to investigate patterns of TCR occurrence. On average, around 240,000 unique TCR beta nucleotide sequences were sequenced per donor among 398 genotyped donors of the cohort, with roughly 18% of those sequences being non-productive. An early release covering roughly 580 HLA-typed donors comprised roughly 300 gigabases of sequencing data and around 80 million unique TCR sequences. To predict cytomegalovirus infection status, the study brought together high-throughput TCR immunosequencing, statistical association of individual TCRs with disease status, and machine learning. The number of typed donors differed by locus: about 629-630 for A, B, C, DRB1 and DQB1; 522 for DQA1; around 580 for DPA1; and some 470 for DPB1. Besides the first cohort of hundreds of subjects, a separate validation cohort made up of 120 different subjects was used. All discovery cohort repertoires had been generated using a single sequencing platform. In the later analysis, no new phenotypic data were used to find candidate immune exposures; instead, reliance was placed on TCR beta sequences and their occurrence across donors. The T cell repertoires of several hundred subjects were profiled by immunosequencing and related to cytomegalovirus serostatus. Genome-wide SNP genotypes for about 55% of the roughly 670 donors were used in a later genetic analysis, which treated that subset as a discovery cohort. Of the approximately 400 genotyped donors, approximately 80% were placed in the genetic ancestry cluster associated with self-reported Caucasian donors. An earlier analysis of around 580 of the donors used high-throughput TCR beta sequencing to judge whether each TCR beta V gene segment behaved as functional or pseudogenic. The study aimed to test whether signatures of past pathogen exposure could be identified by cataloging public T cell receptors. Roughly 5 DR-DQ haplotypes were handled as single units for association and clustering, since linkage in the cohort was strong. Donor age, sex, ethnicity and CMV serostatus were compiled together with the repertoire data.

From its cysteine to its phenylalanine, the CDR3 spans 17 amino acids. The retained sequence is limited to the CDR3, 51 bases, with the frame set at the first base. Reading the germline V gene gives CDR1 KGHSH and CDR2 LQKENI. V drops 3 bases and J drops 0 bases, leaving 15 bases in between. In total, 600 or so healthy bone marrow donors made up the cohort. All cohort members were sampled while nominally healthy, although unrecorded immune exposures were likely present. The donor was CMV seronegative and was included in the group of 352 seronegative cohort members. Every donor gave a peripheral blood sample, and the peripheral blood mononuclear cells from that sample were used for TCR beta sequencing. Genomic DNA extraction from the blood cell samples was performed with the Qiagen DNeasy Blood Extraction Kit. What the authors observed across the whole study: In an earlier analysis of 587 of the donors, most TCR beta V segments appeared in productive rearrangements about 87% or about 30% of the time, broadly matching IMGT annotations. In the study, about 150 TCR beta chains were listed as associated with cytomegalovirus. Compared with equally common non-associated chains, HLA-associated TCR beta chains in a later analysis were more clonally expanded and had lower generation probabilities. A later genetic analysis reported fewer N-insertions in productive TCRs among donors in an Asian-associated ancestry cluster than the roughly 650-donor mean. Because the 87-base-pair reads could not distinguish some IMGT-functional V segments, including TRBV6-2 and TRBV6-3, those segments were excluded. Because some donors lacked HLA typing at each locus, the association tests relied only on the typed subset. Because counts were too low, roughly 16 rarely observed V segments, including chromosome 9 orphons, were excluded from the earlier analysis of some 540 of the donors. The authors suggested that the approach could potentially be extended to other disease states and immunological phenotypes. A further reported finding was that TCR beta sequences accurately predicted the HLA-A and HLA-B alleles for most subjects in the first cohort. Roughly uniform sequencing depth across donors was assumed in presence/absence analyses, although this assumption may not hold. A group of highly shared sequence variants was considered likely to be a technical artifact of the sequencing pipeline. Several of the top co-occurrence clusters appeared to be linked to parvovirus B19, influenza, CMV and Epstein-Barr virus, according to a later analysis. In a later genetic analysis, a missense DCLRE1C variant was associated with V-gene and J-gene trimming of TCR beta chains, and the association was replicated in an independent cohort. Linkage disequilibrium might explain the correlated functional status among segregating V segments, but an unknown experimental factor could not be ruled out. According to a later analysis, TCR association rates differed among HLA loci, with DRB1 alleles showing the most associated TCRs and HLA-C alleles showing the fewest. This cohort had only TCR beta chains sequenced, and the lack of alpha or paired-chain data limited which features could be detected. When HLA alleles, especially DR and DQ, strongly co-occurred, attributing TCR associations to individual alleles was difficult. The classifier was reported to diagnose cytomegalovirus status with high specificity and sensitivity in both the original cohort and the validation cohort. In vitro tests confirmed that a few of the cytomegalovirus-associated TCR beta chains recognize cytomegalovirus antigens. The only immune exposure information available for the cohort was CMV serostatus. In a later analysis, some 17,000 TCR beta sequences were associated with specific HLA alleles at a false discovery rate of 0.05. In a later analysis, most CMV-associated TCR beta chains were found to appear HLA-restricted, with HLA associations seemingly driven largely by CMV exposure. Across donors, most TCR sequences were observed very rarely, whereas some public TCRs were present in many individuals.

The chain uses TRBV18 and TRBJ2-4; no confident D gene assignment can be made. This TCR came from a man between 50 and 59 years old in good health and CMV-seronegative. Sample: PBMCs. The nucleotide sequence reads as follows: TGTGCCAGCTCACCGGATGTCTTTAGACTAGCCAAAAACATTCAGTACTTC. Its protein is CASSPDVFRLAKNIQYF. With the rest looked up from the reference TRBV18 and TRBJ2-4 genes rather than sequenced, the full variable domain is NAGVMQNPRHLVRRRGQEARLRCSPMKGHSHVYWYRQLPEEGLKFMVYLQKENIIDESGMPKERFSAEFPKEGPSILRIQQVVRGDSAAYFCASSPDVFRLAKNIQYFGAGTRLSVL.